This TCR beta chain was profiled in a study of T cell changes during pregnancy in multiple sclerosis. Between the trimmed V and J ends, which lost 8 bases and 2 bases, there was a span of 15 bases. The germline V gene has CDR1 ENHRY and CDR2 SYGVKD. There are 14 residues in the CDR3. Sequencing used immunoSEQ multiplex PCR; TCRdb keeps in-frame clones, though not all of them. The sample lists 60,000 to 90,000 clones; approximately 90% were seen once. This chain connects TRBV10-3 to TRBJ1-1; D might be TRBD1 (5 bases). The specimen was peripheral blood, collected before pregnancy. This receptor was taken from a female donor with multiple sclerosis, enrolled in a pregnancy study. The CDR3, as DNA: TGTGCCATCGGAGGGGTGATATCTAACACTGAAGCTTTCTTT. Translated, it gives CAIGGVISNTEAFF.